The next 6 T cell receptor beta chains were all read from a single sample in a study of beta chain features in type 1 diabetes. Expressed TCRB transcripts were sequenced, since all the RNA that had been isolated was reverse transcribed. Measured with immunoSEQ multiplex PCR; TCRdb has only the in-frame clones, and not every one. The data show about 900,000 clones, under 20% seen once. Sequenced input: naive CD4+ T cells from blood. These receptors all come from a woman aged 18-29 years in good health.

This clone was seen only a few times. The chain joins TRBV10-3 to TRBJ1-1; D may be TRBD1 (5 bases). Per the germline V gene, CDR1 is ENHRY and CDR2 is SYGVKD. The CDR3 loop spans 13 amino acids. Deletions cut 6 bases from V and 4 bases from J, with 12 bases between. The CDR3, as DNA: TGTGCCATCAGCGGACCGGGACTCACTGAAGCTTTCTTT. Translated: CAISGPGLTEAFF.

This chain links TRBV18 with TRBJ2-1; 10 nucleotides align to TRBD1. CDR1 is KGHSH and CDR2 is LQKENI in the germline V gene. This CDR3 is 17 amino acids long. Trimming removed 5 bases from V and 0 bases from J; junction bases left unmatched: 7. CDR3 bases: TGTGCCAGCTCATCGGGACAGGGGATCGGCTCCTACAATGAGCAGTTCTTC. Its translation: CASSSGQGIGSYNEQFF.

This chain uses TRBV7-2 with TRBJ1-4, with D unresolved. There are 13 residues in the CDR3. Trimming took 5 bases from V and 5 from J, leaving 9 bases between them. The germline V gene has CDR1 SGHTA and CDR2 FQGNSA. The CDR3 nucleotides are TGTGCCAGCAGCAACAGATTCAATGAAAAACTGTTTTTT. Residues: CASSNRFNEKLFF.

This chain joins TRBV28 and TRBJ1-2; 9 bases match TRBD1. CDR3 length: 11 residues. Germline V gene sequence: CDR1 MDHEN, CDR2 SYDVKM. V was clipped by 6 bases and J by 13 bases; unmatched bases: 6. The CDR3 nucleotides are TGTGCCAGCAGACTACAGGGGGCCTCCACCTTC. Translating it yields CASRLQGASTF.

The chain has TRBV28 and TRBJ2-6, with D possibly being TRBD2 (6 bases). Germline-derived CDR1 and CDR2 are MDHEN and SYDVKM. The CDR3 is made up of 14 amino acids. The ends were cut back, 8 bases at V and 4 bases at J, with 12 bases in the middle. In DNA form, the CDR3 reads TGTGCCAGCCTCCGGGACTCAGGGGCCAACGTCCTGACTTTC. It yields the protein CASLRDSGANVLTF. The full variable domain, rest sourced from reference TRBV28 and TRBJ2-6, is DVKVTQSSRYLVKRTGEKVFLECVQDMDHENMFWYRQDPGLGLRLIYFSYDVKMKEKGDIPEGYSVSREKKERFSLILESASTNQTSMYLCASLRDSGANVLTFGAGSRLTVL.

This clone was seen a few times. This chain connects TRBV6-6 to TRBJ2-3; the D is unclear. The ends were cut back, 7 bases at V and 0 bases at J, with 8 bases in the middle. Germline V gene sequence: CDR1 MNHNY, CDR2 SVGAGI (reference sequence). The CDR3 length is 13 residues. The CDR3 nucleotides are TGTGCCAGCAACTGGTTTAGCACAGATACGCAGTATTTT. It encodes CASNWFSTDTQYF.